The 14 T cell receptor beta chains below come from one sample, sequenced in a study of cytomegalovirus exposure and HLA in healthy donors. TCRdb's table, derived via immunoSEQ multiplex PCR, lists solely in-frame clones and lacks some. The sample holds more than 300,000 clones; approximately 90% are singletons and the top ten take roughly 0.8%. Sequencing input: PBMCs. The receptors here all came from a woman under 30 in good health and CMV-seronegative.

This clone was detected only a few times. The DNA of the CDR3 is TGTGCCAGCAGCCGGGAGGGACGGGCCTACAATGAGCAGTTCTTC. As protein: CASSREGRAYNEQFF. The chain recombines TRBV11-2 with TRBJ2-1; 8 nucleotides line up with TRBD2. With 5 bases clipped from V and 2 bases from J, the junction kept 5 bases outside the gene matches. There are 15 residues in the CDR3. Germline V gene lookup returns CDR1 SGHAT and CDR2 FQNNGV.

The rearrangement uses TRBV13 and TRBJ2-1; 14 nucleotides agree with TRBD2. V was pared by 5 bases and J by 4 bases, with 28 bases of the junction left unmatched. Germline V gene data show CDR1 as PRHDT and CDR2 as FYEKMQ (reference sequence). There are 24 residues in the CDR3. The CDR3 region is CASSRSSGTSGSMKARRGYNEQFF. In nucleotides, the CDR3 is TGTGCCAGCAGCCGGAGCTCCGGGACTAGCGGGAGTATGAAGGCTCGGAGGGGTTACAATGAGCAGTTCTTC.

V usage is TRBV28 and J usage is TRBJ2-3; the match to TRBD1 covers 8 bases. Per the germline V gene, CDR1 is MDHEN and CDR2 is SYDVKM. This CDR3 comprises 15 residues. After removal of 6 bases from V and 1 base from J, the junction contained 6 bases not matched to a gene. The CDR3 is CASSPRGRGTDTQYF. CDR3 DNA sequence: TGTGCCAGCAGCCCCAGGGGGCGCGGCACAGATACGCAGTATTTT.

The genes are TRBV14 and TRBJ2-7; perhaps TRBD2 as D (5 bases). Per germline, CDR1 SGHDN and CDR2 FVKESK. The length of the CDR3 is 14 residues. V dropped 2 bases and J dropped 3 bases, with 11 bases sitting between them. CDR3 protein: CASSQFGNNYEQYF. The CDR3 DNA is TGTGCCAGCAGCCAATTCGGGAACAACTACGAGCAGTACTTC.

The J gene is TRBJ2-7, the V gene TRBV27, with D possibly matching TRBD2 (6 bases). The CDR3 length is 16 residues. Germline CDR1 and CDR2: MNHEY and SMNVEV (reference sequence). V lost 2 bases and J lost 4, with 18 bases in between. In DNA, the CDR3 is TGTGCCAGCAGTTTAGAGGGACTCCAGACCCCATACGAGCAGTACTTC. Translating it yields CASSLEGLQTPYEQYF.

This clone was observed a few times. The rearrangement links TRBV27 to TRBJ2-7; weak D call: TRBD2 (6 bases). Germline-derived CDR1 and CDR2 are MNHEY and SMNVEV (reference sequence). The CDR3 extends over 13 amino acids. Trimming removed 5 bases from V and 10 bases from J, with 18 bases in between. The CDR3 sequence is CASSPTLLGGQYF. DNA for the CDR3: TGTGCCAGCAGTCCCACCCTTCTGGGAGGACAGTACTTC.

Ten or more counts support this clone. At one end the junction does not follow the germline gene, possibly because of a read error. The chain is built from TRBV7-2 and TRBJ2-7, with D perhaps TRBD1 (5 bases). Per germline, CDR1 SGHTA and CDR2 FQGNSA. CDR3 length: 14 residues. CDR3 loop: CASNLDWTSYEQYF. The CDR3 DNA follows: TGTGCCAGCAACTTAGACTGGACAAGTTACGAGCAGTACTTC.

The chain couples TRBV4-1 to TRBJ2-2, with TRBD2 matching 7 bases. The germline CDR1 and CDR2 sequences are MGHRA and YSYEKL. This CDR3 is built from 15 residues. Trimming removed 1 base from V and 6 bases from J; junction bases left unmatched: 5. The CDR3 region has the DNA TGCGCCAGCAGCCAAGGAAGGGGAGGGGCCGGGGAGCTGTTTTTT. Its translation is CASSQGRGGAGELFF.

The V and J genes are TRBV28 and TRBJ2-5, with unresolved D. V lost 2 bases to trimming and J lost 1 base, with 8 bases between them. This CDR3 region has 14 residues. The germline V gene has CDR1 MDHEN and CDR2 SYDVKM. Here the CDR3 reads CASSLGQPQETQYF. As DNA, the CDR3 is TGTGCCAGCAGTTTAGGGCAGCCCCAAGAGACCCAGTACTTC.

The CDR3 is CASSSTGVLYSYEQYF. The CDR3 DNA sequence: TGTGCCAGCAGTTCGACAGGGGTTTTATACTCCTACGAGCAGTACTTC. V usage is TRBV28 and J usage is TRBJ2-7; 8 nucleotides line up with TRBD1. The junction had 8 bases not matched to a gene; V was cut back by 4 bases and J by 0 bases. Germline-derived CDR1 and CDR2 are MDHEN and SYDVKM. There are 16 residues in the CDR3. Looking up the rest from reference TRBV28 and TRBJ2-7 gives the full variable domain: DVKVTQSSRYLVKRTGEKVFLECVQDMDHENMFWYRQDPGLGLRLIYFSYDVKMKEKGDIPEGYSVSREKKERFSLILESASTNQTSMYLCASSSTGVLYSYEQYFGPGTRLTVT.

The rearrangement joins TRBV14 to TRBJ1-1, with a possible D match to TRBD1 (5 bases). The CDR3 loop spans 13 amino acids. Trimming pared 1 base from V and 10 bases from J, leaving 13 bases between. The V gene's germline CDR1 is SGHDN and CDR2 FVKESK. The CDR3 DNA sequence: TGTGCCAGCAGCCAAGTTCAGGGAGGGACAGCTTTCTTT. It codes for CASSQVQGGTAFF. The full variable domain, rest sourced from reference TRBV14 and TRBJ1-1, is EAGVTQFPSHSVIEKGQTVTLRCDPISGHDNLYWYRRVMGKEIKFLLHFVKESKQDESGMPNNRFLAERTGGTYSTLKVQPAELEDSGVYFCASSQVQGGTAFFGQGTRLTVV.

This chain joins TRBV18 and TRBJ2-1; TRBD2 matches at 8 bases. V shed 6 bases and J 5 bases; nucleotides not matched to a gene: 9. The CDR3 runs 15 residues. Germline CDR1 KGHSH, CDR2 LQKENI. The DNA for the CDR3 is TGTGCCAGCTCGCCAGCGGGAGCGATGAACAATGAGCAGTTCTTC. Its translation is CASSPAGAMNNEQFF. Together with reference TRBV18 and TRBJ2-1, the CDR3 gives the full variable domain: NAGVMQNPRHLVRRRGQEARLRCSPMKGHSHVYWYRQLPEEGLKFMVYLQKENIIDESGMPKERFSAEFPKEGPSILRIQQVVRGDSAAYFCASSPAGAMNNEQFFGPGTRLTVL.

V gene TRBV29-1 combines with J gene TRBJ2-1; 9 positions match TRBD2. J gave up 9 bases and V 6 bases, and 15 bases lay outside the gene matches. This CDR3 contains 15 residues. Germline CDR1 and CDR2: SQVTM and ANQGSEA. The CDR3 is CSVVPNSGGIGEQFF. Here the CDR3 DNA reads TGCAGCGTCGTACCTAATAGCGGGGGCATTGGTGAGCAGTTCTTC.

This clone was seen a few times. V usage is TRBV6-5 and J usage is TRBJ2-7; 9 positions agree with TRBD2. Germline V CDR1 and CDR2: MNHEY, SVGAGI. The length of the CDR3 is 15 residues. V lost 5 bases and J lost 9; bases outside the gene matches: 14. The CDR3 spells CASSTKAGGGVGQYF. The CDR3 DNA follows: TGTGCCAGCAGTACAAAAGCGGGAGGCGGGGTAGGGCAGTACTTC.